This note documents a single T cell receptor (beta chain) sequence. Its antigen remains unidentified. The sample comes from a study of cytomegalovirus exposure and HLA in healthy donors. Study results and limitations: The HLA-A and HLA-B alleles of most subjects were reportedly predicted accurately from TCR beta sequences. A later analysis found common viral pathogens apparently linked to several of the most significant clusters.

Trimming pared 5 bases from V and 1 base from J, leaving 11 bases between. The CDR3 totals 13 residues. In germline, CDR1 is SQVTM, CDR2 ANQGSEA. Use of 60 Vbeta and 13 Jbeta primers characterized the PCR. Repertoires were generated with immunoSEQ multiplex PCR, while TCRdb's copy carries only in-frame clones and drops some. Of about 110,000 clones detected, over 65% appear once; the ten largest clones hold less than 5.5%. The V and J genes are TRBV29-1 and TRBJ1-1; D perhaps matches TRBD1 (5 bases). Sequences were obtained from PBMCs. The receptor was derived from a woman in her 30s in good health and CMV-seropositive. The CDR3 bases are TGCAGCGTTCGGGGGGGGACGAACACTGAAGCTTTCTTT. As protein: CSVRGGTNTEAFF.